Below, one TCR beta chain is given with its context. The antigen is unknown. The CDR3 consists of 14 residues. Germline CDR1 and CDR2: WNHNN and SYGVQD (reference sequence). V lost 2 bases, J lost 7 bases, and 3 bases stayed unmatched. The record originates from a study of Ad26.COV2.S vaccination and SARS-CoV-2 variants. Treatment noted: around 19 received Ad26.COV2.S at low or high dose, single or two shots; 5 received placebo; per-sample allocation not given. Sampling took place 63 days after the first vaccine or placebo injection. Assay used: immunoSEQ multiplex PCR; TCRdb lists only in-frame clones, some missing. The sample contains fewer than 600,000 clones, 80% to 90% of which appear only once. Whole-study findings and limits: People given the vaccine had a wider spike-specific TCR breadth than placebo recipients did.

The sequences come from peripheral blood, collected in a trial of Ad26.COV2.S vaccine versus placebo. The chain links TRBV10-1 to TRBJ2-1; 9 bases are a match to TRBD2. This clonotype originated in a person aged 18 to 59 who received the Ad26.COV2.S COVID-19 vaccine or a placebo. The CDR3 region has the DNA TGCGCCAGCAGTGAGGGCGGGAGGGGGAATGAGCAGTTCTTC. Protein product: CASSEGGRGNEQFF.